This TCR beta chain was retrieved from a study of blood T cell repertoires in COVID-19. Sequencing was performed with immunoSEQ multiplex PCR; in TCRdb, only in-frame clones are kept and a portion is missing. In the table there are about 200,000 clones, around 76% of which are singletons. The sample taken for sequencing was PBMCs or T cells enriched from blood (not recorded which). The receptor's source is a woman aged 45-65 years with acute COVID-19.

The CDR3 bases are TGTGCCAGCGGGGGGACTAGCGGGGCTGAGCAGTTCTTC. Translation: CASGGTSGAEQFF. V usage is TRBV5-4 and J usage is TRBJ2-1, with 13 bases lining up with TRBD2. V shed 7 bases and J 9 bases; nucleotides not matched to a gene: 4. The CDR3 length is 13 residues. The germline V gene encodes CDR1 SGHNT and CDR2 YYREEE (reference sequence).